The next 9 T cell receptor beta chains were all read from a single sample in a study of cytomegalovirus exposure and HLA in healthy donors. PCR used 60 Vbeta primers and 13 Jbeta primers. Only in-frame clones appear in the TCRdb table, and some are missing; sequencing was by immunoSEQ multiplex PCR. The table has 140,000 or so clones, approximately 79% seen once; the top ten hold around 4.5%. The sequenced material came from PBMCs. The receptors were sampled from a man aged 18 to 30 in good health and CMV-seropositive.

The rearrangement joins TRBV5-5 to TRBJ2-3; D perhaps matches TRBD1 (6 bases). This CDR3 is 14 amino acids long. Trimming stripped 4 bases from V and 4 bases from J, with 13 bases between. Germline CDR1 SGHKS, CDR2 YYEKEE (reference sequence). CDR3 sequence reads: CASSSLTGPDTQYF. Written as DNA, the CDR3 is TGTGCCAGCAGCAGCCTTACAGGGCCAGATACGCAGTATTTT.

The CDR3 coding sequence is TGTGCCAGCAGCTTAAACGGGGAAGCTTTCTTT. It yields the protein CASSLNGEAFF. The chain links TRBV7-9 to TRBJ1-1; D is unresolved. This CDR3 has 11 residues. Germline assignment: CDR1 SEHNR and CDR2 FQNEAQ (reference sequence). Trimming took 2 bases from V and 8 from J, leaving 6 bases between them.

This rearrangement joins TRBV6-5 to TRBJ1-2; possible D gene TRBD1, 5 bases. This CDR3 has 12 amino acids. Trimming took off 8 bases at V and 7 bases at J, with 14 bases between the two ends. The germline V gene encodes CDR1 MNHEY and CDR2 SVGAGI. Here the CDR3 reads CASFTGNSGYTF. The CDR3 DNA sequence: TGTGCCAGCTTTACAGGAAATTCTGGCTACACCTTC.

V usage is TRBV6-1 and J usage is TRBJ2-1; tentative D call: TRBD2 (6 bases). V gave up 6 bases and J gave up 4 bases, with 10 bases separating them. The CDR3 sequence is 13 residues long. Per germline, CDR1 MNHNS and CDR2 SASEGT. The DNA for the CDR3 is TGTGCCAGCAGGGAACGGGGGTACAATGAGCAGTTCTTC. Residues: CASRERGYNEQFF.

The rearrangement joins TRBV7-9 to TRBJ1-4; 7 nucleotides line up with TRBD1. Germline V gives CDR1 SEHNR, CDR2 FQNEAQ (reference sequence). The CDR3 spans 15 residues. J gave up 5 bases and V 2 bases, and 5 bases lay outside the gene matches. CDR3 in amino acids: CASSLSTGLNEKLFF. In DNA form, the CDR3 reads TGTGCCAGCAGCTTATCGACAGGGCTGAATGAAAAACTGTTTTTT.

V gene TRBV2 combines with J gene TRBJ1-4; D is unresolved. V lost 4 bases, J lost 0 bases, and 12 bases lay in between. Germline loops: CDR1 SNHLY, CDR2 FYNNEI. This CDR3 is built from 16 residues. The chain's CDR3 is CASSVSTSATNEKLFF. CDR3 bases: TGTGCCAGCAGTGTCTCTACTTCCGCAACTAATGAAAAACTGTTTTTT.

The chain carries TRBV5-4 and TRBJ2-1; 12 bases map to TRBD1. Germline assignment: CDR1 SGHNT and CDR2 YYREEE (reference sequence). J was trimmed by 8 bases and V by 4 bases; bases with no gene match: 7. CDR3 length: 15 amino acids. The CDR3 protein is CASSTPGQGADEQFF. Here the CDR3 DNA reads TGTGCCAGCAGCACACCGGGACAGGGGGCCGATGAGCAGTTCTTC.

Regarding this clone: A junction boundary mismatches the germline segment, possibly from a read error. V usage is TRBV7-8 and J usage is TRBJ2-6; the D is unclear. Germline values: CDR1 SGHVS, CDR2 FQNEAQ. The CDR3 length is 16 residues. DNA of the CDR3: TGTACCAGCAGCTTATTTGTTAGCTCTGGGGCCAACGTCCTGACTTTC. Its translation: CTSSLFVSSGANVLTF.

The chain joins TRBV7-9 to TRBJ1-3, with TRBD1 as a possible D gene (5 bases). The V gene's germline CDR1 is SEHNR and CDR2 FQNEAQ (reference sequence). V dropped 5 bases and J dropped 0 bases, with 14 bases sitting between them. This CDR3 has 16 amino acids. This CDR3 reads CASSLKGQGSGNTIYF. In DNA, the CDR3 is TGTGCCAGCAGCCTTAAAGGCCAGGGCTCTGGAAACACCATATATTTT.